This TCR beta chain was observed in a study of T-cell reconstitution after alpha-beta-depleted transplantation in children. The CDR3 has 15 amino acids. CDR1 and CDR2 from the germline V gene are SGHRS and YFSETQ. V lost 4 bases and J lost 6; bases outside the gene matches: 9. The library targeted TCRbeta and was prepared with unique molecular identifiers. One entry per CDR3 protein results from TCRdb running MiXCR on the PCR reads. Of about 980,000 distinct CDR3 sequences in the sample, about 29% were seen once. This sequence was found in a boy younger than two who had a stem cell transplant for SCID, so the T cells may come from the graft donor. V is TRBV5-1 and J is TRBJ2-3, with 9 bases lining up with TRBD2. Sequences were derived from PBMCs, mostly from graft donor cells, sampled 360 days after TCRalphabeta/CD19-depleted stem cell transplant. The CDR3 sequence is CASSQRGVMMDTQYF. The CDR3, as DNA: TGCGCCAGCAGCCAGCGGGGGGTAATGATGGATACGCAGTATTTT.